This is a list of T cell receptor beta chains from one sample in a study of blood T cell repertoires in COVID-19. This table comes from immunoSEQ multiplex PCR, and its TCRdb copy is limited to in-frame clones, with some not included. This table has 250,000 to 400,000 clones, roughly nine tenths appearing once. The sample taken for sequencing was peripheral blood. These receptors originate from a woman aged 30 to 39 with COVID-19, enrolled during active disease. Both conserved end residues are part of each CDR3. The order of the fields is D gene, clone size, J gene, V gene, CDR3 DNA, CDR3 protein. A D gene is named only where the DNA matches it firmly. Where a row states a size, it is once, few, many or the class of an expanded clone; other rows omit it.

d_call: TRBD1; clone_size: -; j_call: TRBJ1-5; v_call: TRBV7-6; cdr3_nt: TGTGCCAGCAGCCCGACAGGGGACGGCAATCAGCCCCAGCATTTT; cdr3_aa: CASSPTGDGNQPQHF
d_call: TRBD1; clone_size: -; j_call: TRBJ1-1; v_call: TRBV5-1; cdr3_nt: TGCGCCAGCAGCTTGGGACAGGGGGCTACTGAAGCTTTCTTT; cdr3_aa: CASSLGQGATEAFF
d_call: TRBD2; clone_size: -; j_call: TRBJ2-1; v_call: TRBV13; cdr3_nt: TGTGCCAGCAGCCCGACCGATCGGGGGGTTCGGTTCTTC; cdr3_aa: CASSPTDRGVRFF
d_call: TRBD1; clone_size: once; j_call: TRBJ2-1; v_call: TRBV9; cdr3_nt: TGTGCCAGCAGCGGACCATTGGGACAGGGGGCGCTTAATGAGCAGTTCTTC; cdr3_aa: CASSGPLGQGALNEQFF
d_call: TRBD1; clone_size: -; j_call: TRBJ2-6; v_call: TRBV28; cdr3_nt: TGTGCCAGCAGTTTATACGGGACAGCTGGGGCCAACGTCCTGACTTTC; cdr3_aa: CASSLYGTAGANVLTF
d_call: TRBD2; clone_size: -; j_call: TRBJ2-2; v_call: TRBV12-5; cdr3_nt: TGTGCTAGTGGTTCCGGACTAGTAGACACCGGGGAGCTGTTTTTT; cdr3_aa: CASGSGLVDTGELFF
d_call: -; clone_size: -; j_call: TRBJ1-5; v_call: TRBV28; cdr3_nt: TGTGCCAGCACTCTGGGGAGGGGAGCGGGATCCCAGCATTTT; cdr3_aa: CASTLGRGAGSQHF
d_call: -; clone_size: -; j_call: TRBJ2-4; v_call: TRBV5-4; cdr3_nt: TGTGCCAGCAGCTTGGGGGGCCTGCGGAACATTCAGTACTTC; cdr3_aa: CASSLGGLRNIQYF
d_call: TRBD1; clone_size: -; j_call: TRBJ1-3; v_call: TRBV29-1; cdr3_nt: TGCAGCGTTGAAGATCGGGACAGTCCTGGAAACACCATATATTTT; cdr3_aa: CSVEDRDSPGNTIYF
d_call: -; clone_size: -; j_call: TRBJ2-3; v_call: TRBV19; cdr3_nt: TGTGCCAGCGCGACACAGGGTGGCACAGATACGCAGTATTTT; cdr3_aa: CASATQGGTDTQYF
d_call: -; clone_size: -; j_call: TRBJ1-6; v_call: TRBV9; cdr3_nt: TGTGCCAGCAGCACCGGGACAACGGATAATTCACCCCTCCACTTT; cdr3_aa: CASSTGTTDNSPLHF
d_call: -; clone_size: -; j_call: TRBJ1-3; v_call: TRBV5-8; cdr3_nt: TGTGCCAGCAGCTTGGGGAGCTCTGGAAACACCATATATTTT; cdr3_aa: CASSLGSSGNTIYF
d_call: TRBD1; clone_size: -; j_call: TRBJ2-7; v_call: TRBV7-8; cdr3_nt: TGTGCCAGCAGCTCTGAGACAGGGACGAGATACGAGCAGTACTTC; cdr3_aa: CASSSETGTRYEQYF
d_call: -; clone_size: -; j_call: TRBJ2-1; v_call: TRBV19; cdr3_nt: TGTGCCAGTAGTATCGGGCTAGCCTATGAGCAGTTCTTC; cdr3_aa: CASSIGLAYEQFF
d_call: TRBD1; clone_size: -; j_call: TRBJ2-2; v_call: TRBV7-3; cdr3_nt: TGTGCCAGCAGCCTGACAGGGGCACTCACCGGGGAGCTGTTTTTT; cdr3_aa: CASSLTGALTGELFF
d_call: -; clone_size: -; j_call: TRBJ2-6; v_call: TRBV11-2; cdr3_nt: TGTGCCAGCAGCTTCCAACTTTCTGGGGCCAACGTCCTGACTTTC; cdr3_aa: CASSFQLSGANVLTF
d_call: -; clone_size: -; j_call: TRBJ2-1; v_call: TRBV25-1; cdr3_nt: TGTGCCAGCACCAGAGGGAATGAGCAGTTCTTC; cdr3_aa: CASTRGNEQFF
d_call: TRBD1; clone_size: -; j_call: TRBJ2-1; v_call: TRBV2; cdr3_nt: TGTGCCAGCGGATCTCCGGGACAGGTACAGTTCTTC; cdr3_aa: CASGSPGQVQFF
d_call: -; clone_size: -; j_call: TRBJ2-3; v_call: TRBV3-1/TRBV3-2; cdr3_nt: TGTGCCAGCAGCCAACTCAAAGGGGGTAACACAGATACGCAGTATTTT; cdr3_aa: CASSQLKGGNTDTQYF
d_call: TRBD2; clone_size: -; j_call: TRBJ2-7; v_call: TRBV7-9; cdr3_nt: TGTGCCAGCAGCCCAGGACTAGATCCCGCGGGGGAGCAGTACTTC; cdr3_aa: CASSPGLDPAGEQYF
d_call: TRBD2; clone_size: -; j_call: TRBJ2-3; v_call: TRBV28; cdr3_nt: TGTGCCAGCAGTTTTGCCGGGACTACTAGCACAGATACGCAGTATTTT; cdr3_aa: CASSFAGTTSTDTQYF
d_call: -; clone_size: -; j_call: TRBJ1-3; v_call: TRBV27; cdr3_nt: TGTGCCAGCAGTTTCCCTTCAAAGGCCCCCGGACAGACTGACGGAAACACCATATATTTT; cdr3_aa: CASSFPSKAPGQTDGNTIYF
d_call: -; clone_size: -; j_call: TRBJ2-3; v_call: TRBV7-6; cdr3_nt: TGTGCCAGCAGCTTAACTAGTCAGCTAGATACGCAGTATTTT; cdr3_aa: CASSLTSQLDTQYF
d_call: -; clone_size: -; j_call: TRBJ2-3; v_call: TRBV30; cdr3_nt: TGTGCCTGGAGTGTACCCCTGACAGGCAGCACAGATACGCAGTATTTT; cdr3_aa: CAWSVPLTGSTDTQYF
d_call: TRBD1; clone_size: -; j_call: TRBJ1-2; v_call: TRBV3-1/TRBV3-2; cdr3_nt: TGTGCCAGCAGCCAGCCGGGACAGGGGGTCTATGGCTACACCTTC; cdr3_aa: CASSQPGQGVYGYTF
d_call: -; clone_size: few; j_call: TRBJ2-3; v_call: TRBV27; cdr3_nt: TGTGCCAGCAGTTTCAGGACTATGGATACGCAGTATTTT; cdr3_aa: CASSFRTMDTQYF
d_call: -; clone_size: few; j_call: TRBJ1-1; v_call: TRBV29-1; cdr3_nt: TGCAGCGTTCTCCTGGACTTTGAAGCTTTCTTT; cdr3_aa: CSVLLDFEAFF
d_call: -; clone_size: -; j_call: TRBJ1-2; v_call: TRBV27; cdr3_nt: TGTGCCAGCCGGATTGCAGGGTCGGCCAATGGCTACACCTTC; cdr3_aa: CASRIAGSANGYTF
d_call: -; clone_size: -; j_call: TRBJ1-6; v_call: TRBV28; cdr3_nt: TGTGCCAGCAGCCTGACGGCTAGCTCCTATAATTCACCCCTCCACTTT; cdr3_aa: CASSLTASSYNSPLHF
d_call: TRBD2; clone_size: -; j_call: TRBJ2-1; v_call: TRBV5-1; cdr3_nt: TGCGCCAGCTCCTTAGGAGCGGGGATCTACAATGAGCAGTTCTTC; cdr3_aa: CASSLGAGIYNEQFF
d_call: -; clone_size: -; j_call: TRBJ2-7; v_call: TRBV19; cdr3_nt: TGTGCCAGTTCTTCGCGTGGAGATACCTACGAGCAGTACTTC; cdr3_aa: CASSSRGDTYEQYF
d_call: -; clone_size: -; j_call: TRBJ2-7; v_call: TRBV5-6; cdr3_nt: TGTGCCAGCAGCCCCGACATTTCCTCCTACGAGCAGTACTTC; cdr3_aa: CASSPDISSYEQYF
d_call: -; clone_size: -; j_call: TRBJ1-2; v_call: TRBV11-2; cdr3_nt: TGTGCCAGCAGCTTTTCGGGGAATGAAGGCTACACCTTC; cdr3_aa: CASSFSGNEGYTF
d_call: TRBD2; clone_size: -; j_call: TRBJ2-7; v_call: TRBV27; cdr3_nt: TGTGCCAGCAGTACGAGCGGGAGATGGTCCTACGAGCAGTACTTC; cdr3_aa: CASSTSGRWSYEQYF
d_call: TRBD1; clone_size: few; j_call: TRBJ1-2; v_call: TRBV24-1; cdr3_nt: TGTGCCACCAGTGACCCTTCGACAGGGGAAGATGGCTACACCTTC; cdr3_aa: CATSDPSTGEDGYTF
d_call: -; clone_size: -; j_call: TRBJ2-6; v_call: TRBV6-4; cdr3_nt: TGTGCCAGCAGTGACTCCCGGGACTCTGGGGCCAACGTCCTGACTTTC; cdr3_aa: CASSDSRDSGANVLTF
d_call: -; clone_size: few; j_call: TRBJ2-1; v_call: TRBV11-3; cdr3_nt: TGTGCCAGCAGCTTAGGGGCGATTGGGAATGAGCAGTTCTTC; cdr3_aa: CASSLGAIGNEQFF
d_call: TRBD2; clone_size: -; j_call: TRBJ2-1; v_call: TRBV11-2; cdr3_nt: TGTGCCAGCAGCTCCTTGGGACTAGCAGAGCAGTTCTTC; cdr3_aa: CASSSLGLAEQFF
d_call: TRBD1; clone_size: -; j_call: TRBJ1-1; v_call: TRBV5-1; cdr3_nt: TGCGCCAGCAGCTTACCCGGGACAGGGGTTGGGACTGAAGCTTTCTTT; cdr3_aa: CASSLPGTGVGTEAFF
d_call: -; clone_size: -; j_call: TRBJ2-3; v_call: TRBV6-1; cdr3_nt: TGTGCCAGCAGTGAAGTGTGGAGGGCAGATACGCAGTATTTT; cdr3_aa: CASSEVWRADTQYF
d_call: TRBD2; clone_size: -; j_call: TRBJ2-3; v_call: TRBV2; cdr3_nt: TGTGCCAGCCAGACCCTCAACGGACTAGCGGGAGCCACAGATACGCAGTATTTT; cdr3_aa: CASQTLNGLAGATDTQYF
d_call: -; clone_size: -; j_call: TRBJ2-5; v_call: TRBV5-6; cdr3_nt: TGTGCCAGCAGCTTGGTAAGGGGCGCCGAAGAGACCCAGTACTTC; cdr3_aa: CASSLVRGAEETQYF
d_call: -; clone_size: -; j_call: TRBJ1-3; v_call: TRBV28; cdr3_nt: TGTGCCAGCAGGAATGGGCCCTTCGAAGGAAACACCATATATTTT; cdr3_aa: CASRNGPFEGNTIYF
d_call: TRBD1; clone_size: -; j_call: TRBJ2-3; v_call: TRBV5-1; cdr3_nt: TGCGCCAGCAGCTGGGGGACAGGACAATCCTTTGATACGCAGTATTTT; cdr3_aa: CASSWGTGQSFDTQYF
d_call: -; clone_size: -; j_call: TRBJ2-1; v_call: TRBV7-6; cdr3_nt: TGTGCCAGCAGCTACCTTAGCGGAGGGGGGGACAATGAGCAGTTCTTC; cdr3_aa: CASSYLSGGGDNEQFF
d_call: -; clone_size: -; j_call: TRBJ2-7; v_call: TRBV11-2; cdr3_nt: TGTGCCAGCAGCGGGTCCGACAGGTCGGACTTC; cdr3_aa: CASSGSDRSDF
d_call: TRBD2; clone_size: -; j_call: TRBJ2-1; v_call: TRBV18; cdr3_nt: TGTGCCAGCTCAGGACTAGCGGAGGGGGATGAGCAGTTCTTC; cdr3_aa: CASSGLAEGDEQFF
d_call: TRBD2; clone_size: -; j_call: TRBJ2-5; v_call: TRBV27; cdr3_nt: TGTGCCAGCAGTCCGGGGTGGGGGGGAGAGACCCAGTACTTC; cdr3_aa: CASSPGWGGETQYF
d_call: -; clone_size: -; j_call: TRBJ2-2; v_call: TRBV5-4; cdr3_nt: TGTGCCAGCAGCCGAAAGGGGGTTTCGGTCGCCGGGGAGCTGTTTTTT; cdr3_aa: CASSRKGVSVAGELFF
d_call: -; clone_size: -; j_call: TRBJ2-4; v_call: TRBV28; cdr3_nt: TGTGCCAGCAGTTTACCGTTTGGGCAGGGCAAAAACATTCAGTACTTC; cdr3_aa: CASSLPFGQGKNIQYF
d_call: TRBD2; clone_size: -; j_call: TRBJ2-5; v_call: TRBV6-5; cdr3_nt: TGTGCCAGCAGTTACTCGTGGGGAGCGGGAGTAGAGACCCAGTACTTC; cdr3_aa: CASSYSWGAGVETQYF